This T cell receptor beta chain was recorded in a study of cytomegalovirus exposure and HLA in healthy donors. On the study more broadly: A previous analysis identified 95 million to 140 million unique TCR beta sequences derived from some 170 million T cells. Study-wide findings and caveats: Listed as cytomegalovirus-associated were 164 TCR beta chains. An analysis that came later showed most CMV-associated TCR beta chains appearing HLA-restricted.

PCR primers comprised 60 Vbeta and 13 Jbeta primers. Method: immunoSEQ multiplex PCR; TCRdb's copy keeps in-frame clones and lacks some. The sample yields some 150,000 clones, roughly 85% seen once. Concerning this clone: The antigen is not known. Germline is not matched at one junction end, which may reflect a read error.

Germline CDR1 is SEHNR and CDR2 is FQNEAQ (reference sequence). This CDR3 has 18 residues. This TCR was sampled from a woman under 30 in good health and CMV-seronegative. This sequence joins TRBV7-9 and TRBJ2-1, with 8 bases fitting TRBD2. Source material: PBMCs. The CDR3 DNA is TGTTCCAGCAGCTACTCTCGTTCGGGGGGGGTCTCCTACAATGAGCAGTTCTTC. Its protein product is CSSSYSRSGGVSYNEQFF.